This is a list of T cell receptor beta chains from one sample in a study of blood T cell repertoires in COVID-19. Sequencing used immunoSEQ multiplex PCR; TCRdb keeps in-frame clones, though not all of them. This sample has 200,000 to 250,000 clones; roughly 88% occur once, and the top ten carry 3.7%. Material: PBMCs or T cells enriched from blood (not recorded which). All receptors come from a woman aged 25 to 45 who had been exposed to COVID-19. The CDR3 runs from the conserved cysteine through the conserved F or W. The D gene is left open where the match is weak. Not every row has a clone size; where given, it reads once, few, many or a size class.

cdr3_length j_call clone_size v_call d_call cdr3_nt cdr3_aa
15 TRBJ2-7 . TRBV19 . TGTGCCAGTAGTATGGTTGGAGGGAGTGGAGCCGAGCAGTACTTC CASSMVGGSGAEQYF
16 TRBJ2-5 . TRBV30 TRBD2 TGTGCCTGGAGGCATTTTAGCGGGAGCTTTCCACAGACCCAGTACTTC CAWRHFSGSFPQTQYF
17 TRBJ2-7 once TRBV28 TRBD2 TGTGCCAGCAGTTACCGACTAGCGGGTCCCCGGACCTACGAGCAGTACTTC CASSYRLAGPRTYEQYF
14 TRBJ2-7 . TRBV7-8 . TGTGCCAGCAGCTTAGGGCTTACCATCTACGAGCAGTACTTC CASSLGLTIYEQYF
19 TRBJ1-6 . TRBV18 TRBD1 TGTGCCAGCTCACCGGGGGCTAGTCACAGGGGTTGGAGGAATTCACCCCTCCACTTT CASSPGASHRGWRNSPLHF
15 TRBJ2-3 . TRBV10-1 . TGCGCCAGCAGTGCCGACTCCTCTAGCACAGATACGCAGTATTTT CASSADSSSTDTQYF
17 TRBJ2-3 . TRBV27 TRBD1 TGTGCCAGCAGAATACAACAGGGGGCCAGTCTTGCAGATACGCAGTATTTT CASRIQQGASLADTQYF
17 TRBJ2-1 . TRBV7-8 . TGTGCCAGCAGCTTAAAAACCCGGTCTGTCTCCTACAATGAGCAGTTCTTC CASSLKTRSVSYNEQFF
15 TRBJ2-2 . TRBV12-5 . TGTGCTAGTGGTTTGTGGCAGGGTGTAGCCGGGGAGCTGTTTTTT CASGLWQGVAGELFF
15 TRBJ1-1 . TRBV7-9 . TGTGCCAGCAGCTTAGCACTCCAGGGTAGAACTGAAGCTTTCTTT CASSLALQGRTEAFF
14 TRBJ2-3 . TRBV6-6 TRBD1 TGTGCCAGCCAGTCGGGACAGCTGACAGATACGCAGTATTTT CASQSGQLTDTQYF
12 TRBJ1-2 few TRBV3-1/TRBV3-2 TRBD1 TGTGCCAGCAGCCAAAACAGGGGTGGCTACACCTTC CASSQNRGGYTF
13 TRBJ1-1 . TRBV30 . TGTGCCTGGAGTGTCGACAGCGACACTGAAGCTTTCTTT CAWSVDSDTEAFF
15 TRBJ1-2 . TRBV4-1 . TGCGCCAGCAGCCAAGTTCCCCGGACACTGGGTGGCTACACCTTC CASSQVPRTLGGYTF
18 TRBJ2-3 . TRBV3-1/TRBV3-2 TRBD2 TGTGCCAGCAGCAAACTAGCGGGAGGTTCCTCTAGCACAGATACGCAGTATTTT CASSKLAGGSSSTDTQYF
14 TRBJ1-4 few TRBV21-1 . TGTGCCAGCAGCAAAGAACAGGGAGACGAAAAACTGTTTTTT CASSKEQGDEKLFF
15 TRBJ2-2 . TRBV19 TRBD2 TGTGCCAGTACCCCTAGCGGGAGTATGGCCGGGGAGCTGTTTTTT CASTPSGSMAGELFF
13 TRBJ2-5 . TRBV10-3 TRBD2 TGTGCCATCAGTGAAGTGGGGGGGGAGACCCAGTACTTC CAISEVGGETQYF
17 TRBJ2-7 . TRBV6-1 TRBD1 TGTGCCAGCAGTGATTGGGCTCAGGACAGGAGAAACTACGAGCAGTACTTC CASSDWAQDRRNYEQYF
13 TRBJ1-1 . TRBV7-2 TRBD1 TGTGCCAGCAGCCTCACAGGGGACACTGAAGCTTTCTTT CASSLTGDTEAFF
14 TRBJ1-1 . TRBV5-1 . TGCGCCAGCAGCTTCTCGGGGTCGAACACTGAAGCTTTCTTT CASSFSGSNTEAFF
14 TRBJ1-5 . TRBV19 . TGTGCCAGTAGTTTACAGGGTTTCAATCAGCCCCAGCATTTT CASSLQGFNQPQHF
16 TRBJ1-2 . TRBV5-1 . TGCGCCAGCAGCTTGGATCCGCCAGGGGCGAACTATGGCTACACCTTC CASSLDPPGANYGYTF
15 TRBJ1-6 once TRBV19 TRBD1 TGTGCCAGTAGTACAGAGACAGGGTCTAACTCACCCCTCCACTTT CASSTETGSNSPLHF
13 TRBJ1-2 . TRBV4-1 . TGCGCCAGCAGCCAAGTACAAGACTATGGCTACACCTTC CASSQVQDYGYTF
14 TRBJ1-5 few TRBV6-1 . TGTGCCAGCAGTGAGCAGGGAAGCAATCAGCCCCAGCATTTT CASSEQGSNQPQHF
14 TRBJ2-5 . TRBV28 . TGTGCCAGCAGCGCAAACATCAGGAGGGAGACCCAGTACTTC CASSANIRRETQYF
18 TRBJ2-1 . TRBV7-2 TRBD2 TGTGCCAGCAGCGACGGGACTAGCGGGAGGTTCGCCTACAATGAGCAGTTCTTC CASSDGTSGRFAYNEQFF
15 TRBJ2-1 . TRBV13 TRBD1 TGTGCCAGCAGCTTTGGACAGGGGGACTACAATGAGCAGTTCTTC CASSFGQGDYNEQFF
16 TRBJ1-6 . TRBV28 . TGTGCCAGCAGTATCCTCAGGGCGGCCAGTAATTCACCCCTCCACTTT CASSILRAASNSPLHF
15 TRBJ1-6 . TRBV10-3 TRBD1 TGTGCCATCAGATTCGGGACAGGGAATAATTCACCCCTCCACTTT CAIRFGTGNNSPLHF
14 TRBJ1-1 . TRBV11-2 . TGTGCCAGCAGCTCAGTCAGATCGACACCTGAAGCTTTCTTT CASSSVRSTPEAFF
11 TRBJ1-1 many TRBV20-1 . TGCAGTGCTGAGGGGGGGACTGAAGCTTTCTTT CSAEGGTEAFF
15 TRBJ1-2 . TRBV27 . TGTGCCAGCAGTTTATCCGCAGTCTGGAGCTATGGCTACACCTTC CASSLSAVWSYGYTF
16 TRBJ2-1 . TRBV6-4 TRBD2 TGTGCCAGCAGTCACCGAGCGGGAGGCGGGATAAGTGAGCAGTTCTTC CASSHRAGGGISEQFF
15 TRBJ1-3 few TRBV27 TRBD1 TGTGCCAGCAGTTCAACCGGGACAGGGGTGCACACCATATATTTT CASSSTGTGVHTIYF
14 TRBJ1-1 . TRBV6-5 . TGTGCCAGCAGTTACAGGGGGTGGGACACTGAAGCTTTCTTT CASSYRGWDTEAFF
15 TRBJ2-3 once TRBV3-1/TRBV3-2 TRBD1 TGTGCCAGCAGCCAAGAGGACAGGAGCACAGATACGCAGTATTTT CASSQEDRSTDTQYF
15 TRBJ1-6 few TRBV16 TRBD1 TGTGCCAGCAGCCACGACAGGGGCGGGAATTCACCCCTCCACTTT CASSHDRGGNSPLHF
11 TRBJ2-7 once TRBV2 . TGTGCCAGCTCAACAGGGCTGGAGCAGTACTTC CASSTGLEQYF
11 TRBJ1-5 . TRBV2 . TGTGCCAGCAGGAACAGGGAGCCCCAGCATTTT CASRNREPQHF